This T cell receptor beta chain stems from a study of blood T cells in healthy people across ages. This CDR3 region has 17 residues. Losses at the gene ends were 3 bases for V and 0 bases for J; bases not matched to a gene: 6. CDR1 is SGHRS and CDR2 is YFSETQ in the germline V gene. Alongside a J-beta primer mix, a sample-barcoded 5' primer served in a second PCR lasting about 6 to 11 cycles. Every sample produced at least 2.5 million CDR3-containing paired-end reads. TCRdb processed the 5' RACE reads anew with MiXCR; each CDR3 protein has one entry. The sample has approximately 940,000 distinct CDR3 sequences, under 50% seen once.

Input material: blood. The receptor comes from a man between 25 and 39 years old in good health. J is TRBJ2-6 and V is TRBV5-1, with TRBD1 matching over 7 bases. The CDR3 reads CASSSGTAGSGANVLTF. CDR3 nucleotide sequence: TGCGCCAGCAGCTCGGGGACAGCAGGCTCTGGGGCCAACGTCCTGACTTTC.